The 10 T cell receptor beta chains presented below share a single source sample, sequenced in a study of blood T cell repertoires in COVID-19. Libraries were prepared by immunoSEQ multiplex PCR; TCRdb keeps only in-frame clonotypes and omits some of them. The table has some 230,000 clones, 84% seen once; the top ten hold 5.1%. Input material: peripheral blood. These receptors all stem from a woman aged 55-69 years who had recovered from COVID-19.

The chain uses TRBV4-1 and TRBJ2-7, with a tentative D call TRBD2 (6 bases). The CDR3 covers 16 residues. Germline-derived CDR1 and CDR2 are MGHRA and YSYEKL. The V end lost 0 bases, the J end lost 3 bases, and 15 bases lay between the germline ends. The CDR3 nucleotides are TGCGCCAGCAGCCAAGAAAGGCGGGAATGGGGCTACGAGCAGTACTTC. Translation: CASSQERREWGYEQYF.

The CDR3 is CASSLPDRINEKLFF. As DNA, the CDR3 is TGTGCCAGCAGCTTGCCCGACAGGATTAATGAAAAACTGTTTTTT. The chain uses TRBV5-5 and TRBJ1-4, with D maybe TRBD1 (6 bases). This CDR3 has 15 amino acids. Between the trimmed V and J ends, which lost 1 base and 4 bases, there was a span of 11 bases. Germline values: CDR1 SGHKS, CDR2 YYEKEE (reference sequence).

The sample holds a few counts of this clone. This chain links TRBV4-1 with TRBJ1-2; TRBD1 matches at 7 bases. V gave up 3 bases and J gave up 8 bases; unmatched junction bases: 6. The CDR3 consists of 13 residues. Germline loops: CDR1 MGHRA, CDR2 YSYEKL. The CDR3 loop reads CASSHDRARGYTF. CDR3 nucleotides: TGCGCCAGCAGCCATGACAGGGCGCGGGGCTACACCTTC.

The J gene is TRBJ1-1, the V gene TRBV10-1, with TRBD1 matching over 8 bases. Trimming cost V 5 bases and J 7 bases; bases outside gene matches: 6. Germline lookup yields CDR1 WNHNN and CDR2 SYGVQD (reference sequence). The CDR3 contains 13 residues. CDR3: CASSLTGENEAFF. CDR3 nucleotide sequence: TGCGCCAGCAGTCTGACAGGGGAAAATGAAGCTTTCTTT.

This clone has a single count. This chain uses TRBV7-2 with TRBJ1-2; TRBD1 agrees at 7 bases. The CDR3 consists of 15 residues. After removal of 4 bases from V and 5 bases from J, the junction contained 10 bases not matched to a gene. Germline V lookup: CDR1 SGHTA, CDR2 FQGNSA. This CDR3 reads CASSSRQGRIYGYTF. CDR3 sequence (DNA): TGTGCCAGCAGCTCCCGACAGGGACGAATTTATGGCTACACCTTC.

This rearrangement joins TRBV4-1 to TRBJ2-2, with D possibly TRBD1 on 6 matching bases. CDR3 size: 13 residues. V lost 4 bases and J lost 7, with 10 bases in between. Germline lookup yields CDR1 MGHRA and CDR2 YSYEKL. The CDR3 sequence is CASSRTAGGELFF. In DNA form, the CDR3 reads TGCGCCAGCAGCCGGACAGCTGGCGGGGAGCTGTTTTTT.

The chain joins TRBV29-1 to TRBJ2-1; TRBD2 agrees at 12 bases. This CDR3 contains 16 residues. Germline-derived CDR1 and CDR2 are SQVTM and ANQGSEA. Losses at the gene ends were 0 bases for V and 6 bases for J; bases not matched to a gene: 6. CDR3 sequence: CSVEDLETSGGNEQFF. The CDR3 DNA sequence: TGCAGCGTTGAAGATCTGGAGACTAGCGGGGGCAATGAGCAGTTCTTC.

In this sample, this clone is medium-sized. The chain joins TRBV27 to TRBJ1-4, with 7 bases that match TRBD1. The V gene end was trimmed by 3 bases and the J gene end by 3 bases; junction bases not matched to a gene: 4. This CDR3 region has 15 residues. Germline CDR1 MNHEY, CDR2 SMNVEV (reference sequence). CDR3: CASSFGGQPNEKLFF. The CDR3 DNA reads TGTGCCAGCAGTTTTGGGGGACAGCCTAATGAAAAACTGTTTTTT.

The rearrangement joins TRBV30 to TRBJ1-2; unclear D gene. CDR1 and CDR2 from the germline V gene are GTSNPN and SVGIG (reference sequence). The CDR3 length is 14 residues. The V end lost 4 bases, the J end lost 1 base, and 13 bases lay between the germline ends. This chain's CDR3 is CAWNFKEINYGYTF. As DNA, the CDR3 is TGTGCCTGGAATTTTAAGGAGATTAACTATGGCTACACCTTC. The full variable domain, rest sourced from reference TRBV30 and TRBJ1-2, is SQTIHQWPATLVQPVGSPLSLECTVEGTSNPNLYWYRQAAGRGLQLLFYSVGIGQISSEVPQNLSASRPQDRQFILSSKKLLLSDSGFYLCAWNFKEINYGYTFGSGTRLTVV.

The chain is built from TRBV30 and TRBJ2-7, with D possibly being TRBD2 (5 bases). Germline CDR1 reads GTSNPN; CDR2 reads SVGIG (reference sequence). The CDR3 is 17 amino acids. The ends were cut back, 3 bases at V and 0 bases at J, with 21 bases in the middle. The CDR3 DNA reads as TGTGCCTGGAGGGCTCCCCGGACTTCCAGAAGCTCCTACGAGCAGTACTTC. Translation: CAWRAPRTSRSSYEQYF.